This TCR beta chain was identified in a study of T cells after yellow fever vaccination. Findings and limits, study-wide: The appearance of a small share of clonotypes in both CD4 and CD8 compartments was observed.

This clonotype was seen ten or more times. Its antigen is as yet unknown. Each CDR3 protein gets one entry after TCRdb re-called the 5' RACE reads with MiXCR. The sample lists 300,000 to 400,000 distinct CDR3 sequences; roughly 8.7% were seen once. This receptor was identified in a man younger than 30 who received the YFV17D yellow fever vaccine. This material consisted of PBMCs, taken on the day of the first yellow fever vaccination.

CDR3 nucleotides: TGTGCCAGCTCCGGGGCGGGGGGCCGAATAGAGACCCAGTACTTC. It specifies CASSGAGGRIETQYF. J is TRBJ2-5 and V is TRBV12-3 or TRBV12-4; 8 nucleotides agree with TRBD2. The CDR3 sequence is 15 residues long. The ends lost 8 bases at V and 4 bases at J; junction bases unmatched: 12.